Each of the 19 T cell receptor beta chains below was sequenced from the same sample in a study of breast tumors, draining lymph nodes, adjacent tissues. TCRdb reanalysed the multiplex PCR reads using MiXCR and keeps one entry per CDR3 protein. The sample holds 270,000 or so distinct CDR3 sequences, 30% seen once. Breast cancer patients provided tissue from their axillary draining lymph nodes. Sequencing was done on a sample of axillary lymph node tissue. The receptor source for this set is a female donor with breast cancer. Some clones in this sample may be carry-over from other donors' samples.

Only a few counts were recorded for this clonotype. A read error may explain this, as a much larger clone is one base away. The chain's CDR3 is CSATSGRASNERFF. DNA of the CDR3: TGCAGTGCTACTAGCGGGAGGGCCAGTAATGAGCGGTTCTTC. V gene TRBV20-1 combines with J gene TRBJ2-1, with 12 positions matching TRBD2. Germline loops: CDR1 DFQATT, CDR2 SNEGSKA (reference sequence). The CDR3 sequence is 14 residues long.

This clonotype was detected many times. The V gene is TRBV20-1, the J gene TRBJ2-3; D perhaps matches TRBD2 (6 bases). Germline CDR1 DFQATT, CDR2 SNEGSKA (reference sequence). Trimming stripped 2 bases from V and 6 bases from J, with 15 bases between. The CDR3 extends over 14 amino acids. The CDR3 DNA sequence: TGCAGTGCTAGAACGGGAGCGAGTATGGATACGCAGTATTTT. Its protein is CSARTGASMDTQYF.

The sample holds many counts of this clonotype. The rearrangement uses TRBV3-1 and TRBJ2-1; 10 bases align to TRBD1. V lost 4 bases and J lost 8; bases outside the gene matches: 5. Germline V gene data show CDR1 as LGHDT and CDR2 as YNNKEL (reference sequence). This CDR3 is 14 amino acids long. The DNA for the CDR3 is TGTGCCAGCAGCCCGGGACAGGGGATTTATGAGCAGTTCTTC. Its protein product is CASSPGQGIYEQFF.

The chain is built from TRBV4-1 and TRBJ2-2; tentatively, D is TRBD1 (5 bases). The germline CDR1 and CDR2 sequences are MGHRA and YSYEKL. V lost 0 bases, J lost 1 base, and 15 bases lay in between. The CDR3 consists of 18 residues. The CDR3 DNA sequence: TGCGCCAGCAGCCAAGAAGTAATAGGGGTGATGAACACCGGGGAGCTGTTTTTT. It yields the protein CASSQEVIGVMNTGELFF.

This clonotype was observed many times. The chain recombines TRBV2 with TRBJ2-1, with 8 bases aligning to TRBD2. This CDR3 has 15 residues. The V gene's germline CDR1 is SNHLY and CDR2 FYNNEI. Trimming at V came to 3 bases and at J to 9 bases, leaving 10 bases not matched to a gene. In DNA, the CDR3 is TGTGCCAGCAGTGAGAGGGGACTAGTTTCGGGTGAGCAGTTCTTC. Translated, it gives CASSERGLVSGEQFF.

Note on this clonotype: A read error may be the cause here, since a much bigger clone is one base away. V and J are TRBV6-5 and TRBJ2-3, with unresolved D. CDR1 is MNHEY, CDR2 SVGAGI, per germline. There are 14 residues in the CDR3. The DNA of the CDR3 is TGTGCCAGCAGTCCCTTTATGGGCACAGATATGCAGTATTTT. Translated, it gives CASSPFMGTDMQYF.

The CDR3 DNA reads as TGCAGTGCTAAGACTAGCGGGTTTTTAAATACGCAGTATTTT. Translation: CSAKTSGFLNTQYF. V gene TRBV20-1 combines with J gene TRBJ2-3; 10 positions agree with TRBD2. The CDR3 runs to 14 residues. Germline V gene lookup returns CDR1 DFQATT and CDR2 SNEGSKA (reference sequence). The trim removed 4 bases at V and 7 bases at J, leaving 8 bases unmatched.

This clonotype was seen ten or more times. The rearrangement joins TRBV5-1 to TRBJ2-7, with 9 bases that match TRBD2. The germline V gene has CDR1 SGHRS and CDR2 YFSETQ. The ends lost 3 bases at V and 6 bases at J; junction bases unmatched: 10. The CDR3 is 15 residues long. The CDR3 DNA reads TGCGCCAGCAGCTGGGAATGGGCGGGAGGGGGCGAGCAGTACTTC. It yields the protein CASSWEWAGGGEQYF. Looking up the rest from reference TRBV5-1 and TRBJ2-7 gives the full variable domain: KAGVTQTPRYLIKTRGQQVTLSCSPISGHRSVSWYQQTPGQGLQFLFEYFSETQRNKGNFPGRFSGRQFSNSRSEMNVSTLELGDSALYLCASSWEWAGGGEQYFGPGTRLTVT.

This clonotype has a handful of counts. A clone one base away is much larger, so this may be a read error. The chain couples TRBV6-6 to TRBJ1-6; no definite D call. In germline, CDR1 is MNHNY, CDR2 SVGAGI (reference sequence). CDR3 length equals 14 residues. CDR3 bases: TGTGCCAGCAGTCACTCCCTTCTTGATTCACCCCTCCACTTT. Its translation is CASSHSLLDSPLHF.

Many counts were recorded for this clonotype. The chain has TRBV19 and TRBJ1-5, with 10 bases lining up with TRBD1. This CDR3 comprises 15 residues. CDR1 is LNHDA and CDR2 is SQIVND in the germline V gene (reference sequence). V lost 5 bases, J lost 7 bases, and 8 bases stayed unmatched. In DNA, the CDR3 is TGTGCCAGTAGTGAAGGGACAGGGGAATTGCAGCCCCAGCATTTT. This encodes CASSEGTGELQPQHF. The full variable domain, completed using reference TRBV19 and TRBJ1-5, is DGGITQSPKYLFRKEGQNVTLSCEQNLNHDAMYWYRQDPGQGLRLIYYSQIVNDFQKGDIAEGYSVSREKKESFPLTVTSAQKNPTAFYLCASSEGTGELQPQHFGDGTRLSIL.

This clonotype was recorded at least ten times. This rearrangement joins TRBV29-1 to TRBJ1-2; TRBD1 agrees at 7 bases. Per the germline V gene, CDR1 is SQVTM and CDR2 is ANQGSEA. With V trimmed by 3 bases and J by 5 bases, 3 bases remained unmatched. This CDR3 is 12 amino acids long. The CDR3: CSVEAQGYGYTF. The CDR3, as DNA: TGCAGCGTTGAGGCACAGGGGTATGGCTACACCTTC.

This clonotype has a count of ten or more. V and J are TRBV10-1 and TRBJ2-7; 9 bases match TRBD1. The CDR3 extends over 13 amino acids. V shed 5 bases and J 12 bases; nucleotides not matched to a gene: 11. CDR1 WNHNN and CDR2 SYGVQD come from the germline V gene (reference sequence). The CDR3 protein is CASSPGQGDLRYF. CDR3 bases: TGCGCCAGCAGTCCGGGACAGGGAGATTTGCGGTACTTC.

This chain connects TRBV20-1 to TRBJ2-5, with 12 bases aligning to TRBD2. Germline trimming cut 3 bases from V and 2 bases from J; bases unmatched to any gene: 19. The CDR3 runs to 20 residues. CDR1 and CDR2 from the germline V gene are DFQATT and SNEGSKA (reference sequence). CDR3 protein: CSARNRLAGDHRTVQETQYF. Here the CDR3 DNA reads TGCAGTGCTAGGAATCGACTAGCGGGAGACCATCGTACGGTGCAAGAGACCCAGTACTTC.

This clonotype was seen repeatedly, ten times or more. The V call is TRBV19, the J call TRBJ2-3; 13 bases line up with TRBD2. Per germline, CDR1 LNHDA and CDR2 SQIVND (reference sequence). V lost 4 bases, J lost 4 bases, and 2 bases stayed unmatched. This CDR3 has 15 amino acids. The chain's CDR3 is CASSRTSGRADTQYF. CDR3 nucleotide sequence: TGTGCCAGTAGTAGAACTAGCGGGAGGGCAGATACGCAGTATTTT. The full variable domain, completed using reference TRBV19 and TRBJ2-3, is DGGITQSPKYLFRKEGQNVTLSCEQNLNHDAMYWYRQDPGQGLRLIYYSQIVNDFQKGDIAEGYSVSREKKESFPLTVTSAQKNPTAFYLCASSRTSGRADTQYFGPGTRLTVL.

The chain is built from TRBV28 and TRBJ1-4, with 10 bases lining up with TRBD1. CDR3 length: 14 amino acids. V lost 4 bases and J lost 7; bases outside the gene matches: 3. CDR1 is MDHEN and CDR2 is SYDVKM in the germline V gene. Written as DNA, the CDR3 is TGTGCCAGCAGTTCCCGGGACAGGGGTGAAAAACTGTTTTTT. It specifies CASSSRDRGEKLFF.

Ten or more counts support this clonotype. CDR3 sequence: CASSPQVFSTDTQYF. The CDR3 nucleotides read TGTGCCAGCAGTCCTCAAGTTTTTAGCACAGATACGCAGTATTTT. The J gene is TRBJ2-3, the V gene TRBV6-6; D remains unclear. V lost 5 bases and J lost 0, with 12 bases in between. The CDR3 is 15 amino acids. In germline, CDR1 is MNHNY, CDR2 SVGAGI (reference sequence).

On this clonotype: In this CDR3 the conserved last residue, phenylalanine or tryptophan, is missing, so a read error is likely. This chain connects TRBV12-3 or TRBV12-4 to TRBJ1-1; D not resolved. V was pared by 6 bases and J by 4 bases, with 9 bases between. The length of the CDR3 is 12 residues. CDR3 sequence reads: CASRRMATEAFL. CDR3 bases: TGTGCCAGCAGGAGAATGGCCACTGAAGCTTTCCTT.

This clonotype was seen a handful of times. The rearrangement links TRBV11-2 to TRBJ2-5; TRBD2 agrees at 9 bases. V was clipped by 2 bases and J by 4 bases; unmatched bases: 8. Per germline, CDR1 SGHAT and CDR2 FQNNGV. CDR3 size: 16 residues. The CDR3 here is CASSLIAGAVGETQYF. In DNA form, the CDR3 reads TGTGCCAGCAGCTTAATAGCGGGAGCGGTAGGAGAGACCCAGTACTTC.

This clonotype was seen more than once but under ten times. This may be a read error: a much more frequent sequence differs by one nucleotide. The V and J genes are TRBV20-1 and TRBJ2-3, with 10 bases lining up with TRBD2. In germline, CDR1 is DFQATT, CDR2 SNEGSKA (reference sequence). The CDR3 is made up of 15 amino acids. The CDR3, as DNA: TGCAGGGCTAGCGCCCCTAGCGGGAGAGGGGATACGCAGTATTTT. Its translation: CRASAPSGRGDTQYF.